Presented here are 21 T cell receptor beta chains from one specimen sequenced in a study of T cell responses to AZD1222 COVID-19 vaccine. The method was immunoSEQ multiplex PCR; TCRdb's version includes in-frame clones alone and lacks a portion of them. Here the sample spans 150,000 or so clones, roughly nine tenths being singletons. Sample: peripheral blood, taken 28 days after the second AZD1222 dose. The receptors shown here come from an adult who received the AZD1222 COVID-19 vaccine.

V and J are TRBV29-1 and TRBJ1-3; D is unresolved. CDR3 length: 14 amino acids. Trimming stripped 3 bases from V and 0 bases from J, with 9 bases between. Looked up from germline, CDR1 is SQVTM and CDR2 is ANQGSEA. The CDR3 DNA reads TGCAGCGTTGAGCCGGGGAGCTCTGGAAACACCATATATTTT. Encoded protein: CSVEPGSSGNTIYF.

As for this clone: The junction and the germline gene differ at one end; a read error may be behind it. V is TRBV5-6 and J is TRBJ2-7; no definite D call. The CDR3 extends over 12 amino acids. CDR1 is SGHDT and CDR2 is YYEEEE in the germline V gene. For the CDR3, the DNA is TGTGCCAGCAGCTTTTTAGGTTACGAGCGGTACTTC. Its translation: CASSFLGYERYF.

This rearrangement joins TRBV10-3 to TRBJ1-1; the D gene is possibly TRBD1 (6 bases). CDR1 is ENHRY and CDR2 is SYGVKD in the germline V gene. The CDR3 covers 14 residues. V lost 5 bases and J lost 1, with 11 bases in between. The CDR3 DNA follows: TGTGCCATCAGTACCGGGACAAGGAACACTGAAGCTTTCTTT. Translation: CAISTGTRNTEAFF.

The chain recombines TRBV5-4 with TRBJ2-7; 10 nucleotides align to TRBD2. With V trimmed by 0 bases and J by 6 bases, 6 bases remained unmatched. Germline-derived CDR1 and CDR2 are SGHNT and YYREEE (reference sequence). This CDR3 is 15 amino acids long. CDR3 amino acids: CASSLDLSGRPEQYF. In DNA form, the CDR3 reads TGTGCCAGCAGCTTGGACCTTAGCGGGAGGCCCGAGCAGTACTTC.

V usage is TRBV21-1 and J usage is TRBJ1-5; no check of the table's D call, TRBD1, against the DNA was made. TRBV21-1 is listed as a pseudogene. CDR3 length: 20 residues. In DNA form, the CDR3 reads TGTGCCAGCAGCAAAGAGGCCCGGGACAGGGGGGCTAATAGCAATCAGCCCCAGCATTTT. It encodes CASSKEARDRGANSNQPQHF.

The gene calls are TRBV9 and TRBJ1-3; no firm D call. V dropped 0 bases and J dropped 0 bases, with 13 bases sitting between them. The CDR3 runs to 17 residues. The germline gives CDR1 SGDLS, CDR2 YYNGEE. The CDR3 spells CASSVDLLRDSGNTIYF. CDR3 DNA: TGTGCCAGCAGCGTAGATCTACTAAGGGACTCTGGAAACACCATATATTTT.

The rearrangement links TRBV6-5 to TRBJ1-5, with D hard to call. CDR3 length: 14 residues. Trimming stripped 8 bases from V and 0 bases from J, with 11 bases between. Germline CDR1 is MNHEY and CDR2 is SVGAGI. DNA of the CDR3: TGTGCCAGCTCCCGGCAGGCTAGCAATCAGCCCCAGCATTTT. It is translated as CASSRQASNQPQHF.

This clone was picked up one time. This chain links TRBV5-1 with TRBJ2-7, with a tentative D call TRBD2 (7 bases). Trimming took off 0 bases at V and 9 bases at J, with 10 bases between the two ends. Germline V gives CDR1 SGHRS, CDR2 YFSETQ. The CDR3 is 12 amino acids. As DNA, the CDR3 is TGCGCCAGCAGCTTGGATGCGGGGGCGCAGTACTTC. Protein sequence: CASSLDAGAQYF.

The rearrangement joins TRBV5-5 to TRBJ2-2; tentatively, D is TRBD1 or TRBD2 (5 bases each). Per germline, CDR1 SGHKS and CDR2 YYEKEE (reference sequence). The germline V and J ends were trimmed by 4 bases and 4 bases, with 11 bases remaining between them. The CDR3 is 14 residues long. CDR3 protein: CASSPGPITGELFF. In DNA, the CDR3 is TGTGCCAGCAGCCCGGGACCGATCACCGGGGAGCTGTTTTTT. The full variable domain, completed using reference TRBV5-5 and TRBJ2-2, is DAGVTQSPTHLIKTRGQQVTLRCSPISGHKSVSWYQQVLGQGPQFIFQYYEKEERGRGNFPDRFSARQFPNYSSELNVNALLLGDSALYLCASSPGPITGELFFGEGSRLTVL.

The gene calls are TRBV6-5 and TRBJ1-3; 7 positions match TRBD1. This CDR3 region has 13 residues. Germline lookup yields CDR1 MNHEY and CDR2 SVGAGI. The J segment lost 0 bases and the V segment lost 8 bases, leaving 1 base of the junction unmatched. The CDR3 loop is CASGTASGNTIYF. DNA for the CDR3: TGTGCCAGCGGGACAGCCTCTGGAAACACCATATATTTT.

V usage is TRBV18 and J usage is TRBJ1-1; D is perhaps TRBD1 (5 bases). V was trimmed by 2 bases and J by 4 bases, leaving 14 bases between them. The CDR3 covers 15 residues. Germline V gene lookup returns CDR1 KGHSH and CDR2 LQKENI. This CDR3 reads CASSPLRDWGTEAFF. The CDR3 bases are TGTGCCAGCTCACCATTGAGGGACTGGGGCACTGAAGCTTTCTTT.

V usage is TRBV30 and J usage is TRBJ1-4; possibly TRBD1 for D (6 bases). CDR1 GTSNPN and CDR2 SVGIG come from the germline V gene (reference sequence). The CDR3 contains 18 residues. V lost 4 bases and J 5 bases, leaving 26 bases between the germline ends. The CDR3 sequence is CAWKNGRATGTRNEKLFF. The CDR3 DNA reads TGTGCCTGGAAAAACGGCCGCGCTACAGGGACCCGAAATGAAAAACTGTTTTTT.

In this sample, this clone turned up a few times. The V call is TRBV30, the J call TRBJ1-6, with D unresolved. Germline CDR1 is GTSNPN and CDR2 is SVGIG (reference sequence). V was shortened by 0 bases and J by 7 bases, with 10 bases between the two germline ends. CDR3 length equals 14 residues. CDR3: CAWSVGVQNSPLHF. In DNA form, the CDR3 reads TGTGCCTGGAGTGTAGGCGTTCAAAATTCACCCCTCCACTTT.

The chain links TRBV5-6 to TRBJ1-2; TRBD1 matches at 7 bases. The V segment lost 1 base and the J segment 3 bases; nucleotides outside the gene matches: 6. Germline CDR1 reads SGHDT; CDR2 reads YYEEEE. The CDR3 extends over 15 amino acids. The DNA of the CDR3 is TGTGCCAGCAGCTTGTATGGGCAGGGGGACTATGGCTACACCTTC. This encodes CASSLYGQGDYGYTF.

CDR3 DNA: TGTGCCAGCAGCCCCTCGGACAGGGGAGGTACTGAAGCTTTCTTT. Its protein product is CASSPSDRGGTEAFF. This chain joins TRBV7-3 and TRBJ1-1, with 9 nucleotides matching TRBD1. Germline V gives CDR1 SGHTA, CDR2 FQGTGA. Trimming took 5 bases from V and 5 from J; bases not matched to a gene: 9. The CDR3 contains 15 residues.

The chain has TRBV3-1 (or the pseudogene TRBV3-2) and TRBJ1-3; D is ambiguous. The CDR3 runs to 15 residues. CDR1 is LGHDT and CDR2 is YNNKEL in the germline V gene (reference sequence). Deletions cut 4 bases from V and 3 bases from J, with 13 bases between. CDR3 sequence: CASSLRRGGGNTIYF. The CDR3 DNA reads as TGTGCCAGCAGCCTCCGTCGGGGAGGTGGAAACACCATATATTTT.

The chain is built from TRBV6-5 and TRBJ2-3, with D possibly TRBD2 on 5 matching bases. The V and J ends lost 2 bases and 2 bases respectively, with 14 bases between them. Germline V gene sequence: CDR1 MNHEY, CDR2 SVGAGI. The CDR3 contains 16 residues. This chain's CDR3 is CASSYRGVLSTDTQYF. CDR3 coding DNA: TGTGCCAGCAGTTACCGGGGAGTCCTATCCACAGATACGCAGTATTTT.

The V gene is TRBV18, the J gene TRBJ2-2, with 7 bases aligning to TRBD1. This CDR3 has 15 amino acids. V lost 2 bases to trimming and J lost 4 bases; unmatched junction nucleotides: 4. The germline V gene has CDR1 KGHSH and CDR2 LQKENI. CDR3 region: CASSPATGVTGELFF. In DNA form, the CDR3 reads TGTGCCAGCTCACCAGCTACAGGGGTCACCGGGGAGCTGTTTTTT.

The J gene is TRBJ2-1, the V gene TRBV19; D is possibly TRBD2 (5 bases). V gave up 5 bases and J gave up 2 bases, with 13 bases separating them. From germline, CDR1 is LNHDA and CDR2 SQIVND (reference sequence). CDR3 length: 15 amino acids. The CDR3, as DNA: TGTGCCAGTAGTTTCGACCCCGGGGCCTACAATGAGCAGTTCTTC. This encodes CASSFDPGAYNEQFF.

CDR3 sequence: CASSFGISAEAFF. The CDR3, as DNA: TGTGCCAGCAGTTTCGGGATTTCCGCTGAAGCTTTCTTT. The chain joins TRBV12-3 or TRBV12-4 to TRBJ1-1; the D is unclear. V was shortened by 3 bases and J by 6 bases, with 11 bases between the two germline ends. The CDR3 covers 13 residues.

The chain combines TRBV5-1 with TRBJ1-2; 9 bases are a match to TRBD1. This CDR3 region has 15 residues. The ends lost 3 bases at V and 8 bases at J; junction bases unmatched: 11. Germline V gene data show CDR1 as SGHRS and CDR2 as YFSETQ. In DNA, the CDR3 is TGCGCCAGCAGCTGGGACACCGGGACAGGGAGCGGCTACACCTTC. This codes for CASSWDTGTGSGYTF.